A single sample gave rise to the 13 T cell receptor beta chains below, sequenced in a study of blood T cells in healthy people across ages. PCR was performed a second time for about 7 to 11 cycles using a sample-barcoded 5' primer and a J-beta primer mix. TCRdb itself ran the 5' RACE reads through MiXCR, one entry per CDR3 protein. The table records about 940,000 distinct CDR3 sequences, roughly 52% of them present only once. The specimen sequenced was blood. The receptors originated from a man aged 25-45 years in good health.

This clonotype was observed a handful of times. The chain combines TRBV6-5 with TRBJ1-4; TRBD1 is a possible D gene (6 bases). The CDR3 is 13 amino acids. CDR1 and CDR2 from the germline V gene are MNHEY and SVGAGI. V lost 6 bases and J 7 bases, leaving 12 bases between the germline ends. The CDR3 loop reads CASSRRGSEKLFF. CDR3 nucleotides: TGTGCCAGCAGCCGCAGGGGAAGTGAAAAACTGTTTTTT.

This CDR3 reads CASSLSGSRSPLHF. CDR3 in DNA: TGTGCCAGCAGTTTAAGTGGGTCCCGCTCACCCCTCCACTTT. The chain is built from TRBV28 and TRBJ1-6, with D hard to call. Germline V gene lookup returns CDR1 MDHEN and CDR2 SYDVKM. Trimming took off 2 bases at V and 10 bases at J, with 12 bases between the two ends. The CDR3 consists of 14 residues.

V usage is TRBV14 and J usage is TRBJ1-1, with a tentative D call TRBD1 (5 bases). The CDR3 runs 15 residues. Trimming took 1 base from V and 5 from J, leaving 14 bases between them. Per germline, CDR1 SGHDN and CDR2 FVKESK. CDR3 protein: CASSQVSVRETEAFF. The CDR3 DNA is TGTGCCAGCAGCCAAGTGTCGGTCAGGGAGACTGAAGCTTTCTTT.

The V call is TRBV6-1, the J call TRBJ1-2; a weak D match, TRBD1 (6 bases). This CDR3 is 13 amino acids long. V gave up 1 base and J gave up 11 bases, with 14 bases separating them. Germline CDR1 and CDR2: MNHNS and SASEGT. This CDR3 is CASSEGERRGYTF. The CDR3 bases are TGTGCCAGCAGTGAAGGGGAACGCAGGGGTTACACCTTC.

The CDR3 DNA follows: TGCGCCAGCAGCGTCAGAAGAGAATACAGGGCGGGGGGGCTCCATGAGCAGTTCTTC. As protein: CASSVRREYRAGGLHEQFF. The chain joins TRBV4-3 to TRBJ2-1; TRBD2 matches at 9 bases. V shed 5 bases, J shed 8 bases, and the junction held 22 bases outside the gene matches. The germline V gene has CDR1 LGHNA and CDR2 YSLEER. This CDR3 has 19 residues.

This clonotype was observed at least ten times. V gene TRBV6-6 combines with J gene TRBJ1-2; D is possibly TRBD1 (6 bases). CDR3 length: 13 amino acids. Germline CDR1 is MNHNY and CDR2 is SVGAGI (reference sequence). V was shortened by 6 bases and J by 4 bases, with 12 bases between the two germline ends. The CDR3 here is CASSPQGFYGYTF. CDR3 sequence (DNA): TGTGCCAGCAGCCCACAGGGTTTCTATGGCTACACCTTC.

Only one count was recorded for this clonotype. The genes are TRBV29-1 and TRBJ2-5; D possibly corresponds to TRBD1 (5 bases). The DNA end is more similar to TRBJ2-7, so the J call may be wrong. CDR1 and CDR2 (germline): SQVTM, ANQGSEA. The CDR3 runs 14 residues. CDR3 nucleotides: TGCAGCGTTCGGGTGACAGTTTCTTCCTACGAGCAGTACTTC. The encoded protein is CSVRVTVSSYEQYF.

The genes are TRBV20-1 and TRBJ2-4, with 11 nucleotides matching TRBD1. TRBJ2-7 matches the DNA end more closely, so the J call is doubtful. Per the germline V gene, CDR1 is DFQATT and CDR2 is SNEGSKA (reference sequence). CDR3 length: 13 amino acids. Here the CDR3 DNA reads TGCAGTGCTCGGACAGGGGGCATCAACGAGCAGTACTTC. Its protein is CSARTGGINEQYF.

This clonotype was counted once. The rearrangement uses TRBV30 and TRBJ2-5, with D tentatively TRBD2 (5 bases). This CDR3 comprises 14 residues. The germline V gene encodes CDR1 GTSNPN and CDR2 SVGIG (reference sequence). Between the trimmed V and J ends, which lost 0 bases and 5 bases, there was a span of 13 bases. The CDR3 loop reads CAWSVSPLAETQYF. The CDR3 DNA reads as TGTGCCTGGAGTGTATCGCCTCTAGCTGAGACCCAGTACTTC. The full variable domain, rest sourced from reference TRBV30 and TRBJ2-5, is SQTIHQWPATLVQPVGSPLSLECTVEGTSNPNLYWYRQAAGRGLQLLFYSVGIGQISSEVPQNLSASRPQDRQFILSSKKLLLSDSGFYLCAWSVSPLAETQYFGPGTRLLVL.

CDR3 protein: CASRVQQGTYEQYF. The DNA of the CDR3 is TGTGCCAGCCGTGTTCAACAGGGCACCTACGAGCAGTACTTC. The chain uses TRBV2 and TRBJ2-7; D is possibly TRBD1 (6 bases). The CDR3 is 14 amino acids. V dropped 8 bases and J dropped 2 bases, with 16 bases sitting between them. CDR1 is SNHLY, CDR2 FYNNEI, per germline.

In DNA, the CDR3 is TGTGCCATCCCGAGGAATGGCTACACCTTC. Residues: CAIPRNGYTF. This chain joins TRBV11-2 and TRBJ1-2; D uncertain. The CDR3 sequence is 10 residues long. The V gene's germline CDR1 is SGHAT and CDR2 FQNNGV. Trimming shortened V by 10 bases and J by 6 bases, and 9 bases separated the two germline ends.

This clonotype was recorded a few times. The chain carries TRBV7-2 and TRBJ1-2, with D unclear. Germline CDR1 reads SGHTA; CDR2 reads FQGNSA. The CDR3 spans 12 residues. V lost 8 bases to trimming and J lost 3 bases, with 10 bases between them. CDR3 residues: CASGPADYGYTF. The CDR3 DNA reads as TGTGCCAGCGGGCCCGCAGACTATGGCTACACCTTC. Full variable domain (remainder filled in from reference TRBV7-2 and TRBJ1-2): GAGVSQSPSNKVTEKGKDVELRCDPISGHTALYWYRQSLGQGLEFLIYFQGNSAPDKSGLPSDRFSAERTGGSVSTLTIQRTQQEDSAVYLCASGPADYGYTFGSGTRLTVV.

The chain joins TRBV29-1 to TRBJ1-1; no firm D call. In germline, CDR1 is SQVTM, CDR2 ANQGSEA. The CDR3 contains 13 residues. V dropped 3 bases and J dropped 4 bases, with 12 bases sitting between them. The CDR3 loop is CSVDDGRVTEAFF. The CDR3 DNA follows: TGCAGCGTTGACGACGGACGGGTCACTGAAGCTTTCTTT.